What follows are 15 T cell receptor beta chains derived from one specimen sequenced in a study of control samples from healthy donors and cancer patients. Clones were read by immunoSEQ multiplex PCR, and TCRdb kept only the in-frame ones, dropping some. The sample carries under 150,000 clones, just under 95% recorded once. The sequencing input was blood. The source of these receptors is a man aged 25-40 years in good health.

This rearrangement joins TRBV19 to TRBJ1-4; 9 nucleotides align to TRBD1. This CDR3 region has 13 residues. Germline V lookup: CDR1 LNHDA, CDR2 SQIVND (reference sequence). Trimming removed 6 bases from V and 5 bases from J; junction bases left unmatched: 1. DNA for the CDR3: TGTGCCAGTAGCGACAGGGGGAATGAAAAACTGTTTTTT. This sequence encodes CASSDRGNEKLFF.

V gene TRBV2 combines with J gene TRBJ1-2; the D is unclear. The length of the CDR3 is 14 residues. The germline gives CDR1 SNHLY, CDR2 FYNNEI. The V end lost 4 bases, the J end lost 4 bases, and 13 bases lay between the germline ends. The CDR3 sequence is CASSARAASYGYTF. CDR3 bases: TGTGCCAGCAGTGCTCGGGCGGCGAGCTATGGCTACACCTTC.

The CDR3 nucleotides read TGTGCCTGGAGTGGAGGATGGGAGCTGTTTTTT. Translated: CAWSGGWELFF. The chain is built from TRBV30 and TRBJ2-2; D not certain. Trimming took off 1 base at V and 9 bases at J, with 6 bases between the two ends. The germline V gene encodes CDR1 GTSNPN and CDR2 SVGIG (reference sequence). This CDR3 comprises 11 residues.

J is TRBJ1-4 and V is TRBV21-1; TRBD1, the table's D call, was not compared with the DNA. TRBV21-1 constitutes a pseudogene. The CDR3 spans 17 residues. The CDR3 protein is CASSKTTTGQGGEKLFF. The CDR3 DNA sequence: TGTGCCAGCAGCAAAACAACGACCGGACAGGGGGGTGAAAAACTGTTTTTT.

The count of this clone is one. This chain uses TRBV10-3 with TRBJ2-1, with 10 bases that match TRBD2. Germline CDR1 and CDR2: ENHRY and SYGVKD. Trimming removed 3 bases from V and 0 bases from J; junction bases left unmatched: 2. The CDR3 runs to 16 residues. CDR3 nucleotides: TGTGCCATCAGTGATAGCGGGGGGAGCTCCTACAATGAGCAGTTCTTC. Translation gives CAISDSGGSSYNEQFF.

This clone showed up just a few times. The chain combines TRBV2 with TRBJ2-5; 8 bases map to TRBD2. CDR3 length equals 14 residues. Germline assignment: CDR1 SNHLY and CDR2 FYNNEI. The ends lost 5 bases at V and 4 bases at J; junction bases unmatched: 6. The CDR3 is CASSPGTSVETQYF. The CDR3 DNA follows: TGTGCCAGCAGTCCCGGGACTAGTGTAGAGACCCAGTACTTC.

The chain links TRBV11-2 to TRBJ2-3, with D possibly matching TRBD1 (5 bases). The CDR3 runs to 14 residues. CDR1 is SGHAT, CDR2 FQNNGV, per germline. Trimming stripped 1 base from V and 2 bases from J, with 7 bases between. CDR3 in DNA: TGTGCCAGCAGCTTAGGGACATTCACAGATACGCAGTATTTT. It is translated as CASSLGTFTDTQYF.

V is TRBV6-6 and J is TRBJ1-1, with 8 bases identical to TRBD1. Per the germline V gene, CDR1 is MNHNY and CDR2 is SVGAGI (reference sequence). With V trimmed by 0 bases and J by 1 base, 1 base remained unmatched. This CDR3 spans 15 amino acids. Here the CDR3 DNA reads TGTGCCAGCAGTTACTCCGGGACAGGGAACACTGAAGCTTTCTTT. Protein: CASSYSGTGNTEAFF.

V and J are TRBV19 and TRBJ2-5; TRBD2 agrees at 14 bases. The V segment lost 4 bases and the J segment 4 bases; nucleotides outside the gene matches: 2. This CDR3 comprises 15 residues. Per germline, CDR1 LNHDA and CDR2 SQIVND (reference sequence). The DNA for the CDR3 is TGTGCCAGTAGTAGAGGGACTAGCGGGGGAGAGACCCAGTACTTC. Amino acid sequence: CASSRGTSGGETQYF. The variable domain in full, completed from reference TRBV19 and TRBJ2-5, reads DGGITQSPKYLFRKEGQNVTLSCEQNLNHDAMYWYRQDPGQGLRLIYYSQIVNDFQKGDIAEGYSVSREKKESFPLTVTSAQKNPTAFYLCASSRGTSGGETQYFGPGTRLLVL.

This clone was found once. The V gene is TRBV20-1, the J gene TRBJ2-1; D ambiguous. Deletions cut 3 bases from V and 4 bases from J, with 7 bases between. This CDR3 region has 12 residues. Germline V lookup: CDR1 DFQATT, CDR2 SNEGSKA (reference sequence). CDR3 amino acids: CSASDTYNEQFF. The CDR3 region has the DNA TGCAGTGCTAGTGACACATACAATGAGCAGTTCTTC.

DNA of the CDR3: TGTGCCAGCAGCCCAAATAGGCGGCCCGCATATGAGCAGTTCTTC. Translation gives CASSPNRRPAYEQFF. The chain employs TRBV3-1 (or the pseudogene TRBV3-2) and TRBJ2-1; D is ambiguous. V was cut by 4 bases and J by 8 bases, with 18 bases left in between. The CDR3 has 15 residues. Per the germline V gene, CDR1 is LGHDT and CDR2 is YNNKEL (reference sequence).

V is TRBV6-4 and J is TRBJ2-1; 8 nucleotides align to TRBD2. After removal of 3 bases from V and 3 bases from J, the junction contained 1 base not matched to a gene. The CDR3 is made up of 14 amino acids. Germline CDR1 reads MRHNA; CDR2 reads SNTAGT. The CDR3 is CASSEREGYNEQFF. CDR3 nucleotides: TGTGCCAGCAGTGAACGGGAGGGCTACAATGAGCAGTTCTTC.

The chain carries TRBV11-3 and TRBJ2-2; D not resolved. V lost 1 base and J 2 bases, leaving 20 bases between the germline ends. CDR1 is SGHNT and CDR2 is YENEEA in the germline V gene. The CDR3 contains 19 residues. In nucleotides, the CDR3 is TGTGCCAGCAGCTTAGCTCCTGGTTGCGCCGCCCCCAACACCGGGGAGCTGTTTTTT. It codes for CASSLAPGCAAPNTGELFF.

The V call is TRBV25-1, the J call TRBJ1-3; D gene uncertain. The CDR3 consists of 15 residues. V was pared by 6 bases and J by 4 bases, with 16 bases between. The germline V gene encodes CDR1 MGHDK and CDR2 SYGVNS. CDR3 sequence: CASSDPGRHGNTIYF. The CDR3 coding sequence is TGTGCCAGCAGCGACCCAGGCCGGCACGGAAACACCATATATTTT.

The CDR3, as DNA: TGTGCCTGGACTAGGACTAGCGGGAGGGACGAGCAGTACTTC. Translation gives CAWTRTSGRDEQYF. The chain is built from TRBV30 and TRBJ2-7; 15 nucleotides match TRBD2. This CDR3 has 14 residues. Trimming removed 4 bases from V and 5 bases from J; junction bases left unmatched: 3. Germline V gene lookup returns CDR1 GTSNPN and CDR2 SVGIG (reference sequence).